Listed here are 30 T cell receptor beta chains from one sample, sequenced in a study of T-cell reconstitution after alpha-beta-depleted transplantation in children. Using unique molecular identifiers, the investigators prepared the TCRbeta library. Using its own MiXCR run on the PCR reads, TCRdb lists one record per CDR3 protein. The sample carries about a million distinct CDR3 sequences, about 31% recorded once. Here the sequenced sample was PBMCs, mostly from graft donor cells, taken 360 days after TCRalphabeta/CD19-depleted stem cell transplant. All receptors derive from a boy less than two years old who had a stem cell transplant for SCID, so the T cells may come from the graft donor.

This clonotype was counted between two and nine times. The chain links TRBV18 to TRBJ1-2, with a possible D match to TRBD1 (6 bases). Trimming pared 3 bases from V and 3 bases from J, leaving 11 bases between. The CDR3 consists of 14 residues. The germline gives CDR1 KGHSH, CDR2 LQKENI. In nucleotides, the CDR3 is TGTGCCAGCTCACCCCGGGACAATTACTATGGCTACACCTTC. Amino acid sequence: CASSPRDNYYGYTF.

V usage is TRBV19 and J usage is TRBJ2-3; 7 bases fit TRBD2. Germline V gives CDR1 LNHDA, CDR2 SQIVND (reference sequence). The trim removed 4 bases at V and 2 bases at J, leaving 9 bases unmatched. CDR3 size: 16 residues. CDR3: CASSTPGRDATDTQYF. For the CDR3, the DNA is TGTGCCAGTAGTACCCCAGGGAGGGACGCCACAGATACGCAGTATTTT.

This chain joins TRBV2 and TRBJ2-5; 7 bases agree with TRBD1. The V gene end was trimmed by 6 bases and the J gene end by 5 bases; junction bases not matched to a gene: 6. There are 13 residues in the CDR3. CDR1 is SNHLY, CDR2 FYNNEI, per germline. The CDR3 loop is CASSGDRDETQYF. The CDR3 coding sequence is TGTGCCAGCAGCGGAGACAGGGACGAGACCCAGTACTTC.

This clonotype appeared once. The genes are TRBV6-2 or TRBV6-3 and TRBJ2-1, with 7 bases fitting TRBD2. Per the germline V gene, CDR1 is MNHEY and CDR2 is SVGEGT. The CDR3 has 14 residues. V dropped 6 bases and J dropped 8; count of bases not matched to a gene: 10. The CDR3 bases are TGTGCCAGCAGGAACCGATTCCGGGGGGATGAGCAGTTCTTC. Translated, it gives CASRNRFRGDEQFF.

This clonotype showed up just a few times. The chain carries TRBV5-1 and TRBJ2-7, with 11 bases that match TRBD2. The CDR3 runs 15 residues. V lost 4 bases and J lost 2; bases outside the gene matches: 5. CDR1 is SGHRS and CDR2 is YFSETQ in the germline V gene. CDR3 coding DNA: TGCGCCAGCAGCGCGGGACTAGCGGCCCCCTACGAGCAGTACTTC. Its protein is CASSAGLAAPYEQYF.

The chain has TRBV4-2 and TRBJ1-4; maybe TRBD1 (5 bases). Germline CDR1 is LGHNA and CDR2 is YNFKEQ. With 6 bases removed from V and 0 bases from J, the gap between germline ends came to 17 bases. The CDR3 is made up of 17 amino acids. The CDR3 protein is CASSLMVGGATNEKLFF. CDR3 coding DNA: TGTGCCAGCAGTCTGATGGTTGGAGGGGCAACTAATGAAAAACTGTTTTTT.

CDR3 DNA: TGTGCCAGCAGCAGACAGGGACTAGCGGGGCCGACGGAGCAGTTCTTC. Protein sequence: CASSRQGLAGPTEQFF. The chain uses TRBV12-3 or TRBV12-4 and TRBJ2-1, with 13 nucleotides matching TRBD2. The CDR3 sequence is 16 residues long. The V gene end was trimmed by 6 bases and the J gene end by 10 bases; junction bases not matched to a gene: 12.

This clonotype turned up a few times. The rearrangement links TRBV9 to TRBJ2-1, with 10 bases that match TRBD1. The junction had 4 bases not matched to a gene; V was cut back by 2 bases and J by 5 bases. Germline V gene data show CDR1 as SGDLS and CDR2 as YYNGEE. The CDR3 covers 15 residues. CDR3 nucleotides: TGTGCCAGCAGCGTCCGGGACAGGGGACACAATGAGCAGTTCTTC. The encoded protein is CASSVRDRGHNEQFF. Using reference TRBV9 and TRBJ2-1 for the parts outside the CDR3, the full variable domain is DSGVTQTPKHLITATGQRVTLRCSPRSGDLSVYWYQQSLDQGLQFLIQYYNGEERAKGNILERFSAQQFPDLHSELNLSSLELGDSALYFCASSVRDRGHNEQFFGPGTRLTVL.

The CDR3 loop reads CASSSGGGGDYEQYF. The CDR3 coding sequence is TGTGCCAGCAGTTCCGGCGGGGGGGGAGACTACGAGCAGTACTTC. The rearrangement links TRBV6-5 to TRBJ2-7, with TRBD2 matching 9 bases. The CDR3 spans 15 residues. Germline V lookup: CDR1 MNHEY, CDR2 SVGAGI. The trim removed 4 bases at V and 3 bases at J, leaving 7 bases unmatched.

V is TRBV12-3 or TRBV12-4 and J is TRBJ1-2; the D is unclear. CDR3 size: 14 residues. Trimming removed 8 bases at V and 4 bases at J, with 17 bases between. CDR3 protein: CASRPQALLYGYTF. The CDR3, as DNA: TGTGCCAGCCGCCCCCAGGCGCTTCTCTATGGCTACACCTTC.

This clonotype was recorded a few times. The chain joins TRBV7-2 to TRBJ1-3; 7 positions agree with TRBD1. Germline-derived CDR1 and CDR2 are SGHTA and FQGNSA. The CDR3 has 16 residues. V was clipped by 5 bases and J by 4 bases; unmatched bases: 11. CDR3 sequence: CASSPRTGPGGNTIYF. CDR3 nucleotide sequence: TGTGCCAGCAGCCCTAGGACAGGACCGGGGGGAAACACCATATATTTT.

This clonotype was seen a few times. V gene TRBV20-1 combines with J gene TRBJ2-7, with 12 nucleotides matching TRBD2. CDR1 DFQATT and CDR2 SNEGSKA come from the germline V gene (reference sequence). The CDR3 extends over 15 amino acids. J was trimmed by 2 bases and V by 4 bases; bases with no gene match: 6. In DNA, the CDR3 is TGCAGTGCTATCCGGACTAGCGGGGCAACCTACGAGCAGTACTTC. This gives the protein CSAIRTSGATYEQYF.

This chain connects TRBV6-5 to TRBJ1-2; D call uncertain. There are 13 residues in the CDR3. Germline CDR1 MNHEY, CDR2 SVGAGI. Between the trimmed V and J ends, which lost 2 bases and 3 bases, there was a span of 7 bases. CDR3 sequence (DNA): TGTGCCAGCAGTTACGAGAGATACTATGGCTACACCTTC. It encodes CASSYERYYGYTF.

The rearrangement joins TRBV4-3 to TRBJ2-2; D gene unclear. In germline, CDR1 is LGHNA, CDR2 YSLEER. Trimming pared 5 bases from V and 1 base from J, leaving 8 bases between. CDR3 length: 14 amino acids. CDR3 in DNA: TGCGCCAGCAGCAGGCATCGGAACACCGGGGAGCTGTTTTTT. Its translation is CASSRHRNTGELFF.

This clonotype was detected only a few times. The rearrangement uses TRBV5-1 and TRBJ2-1, with 9 positions matching TRBD2. Germline V lookup: CDR1 SGHRS, CDR2 YFSETQ. The ends lost 2 bases at V and 4 bases at J; junction bases unmatched: 13. CDR3 size: 18 residues. The CDR3 bases are TGCGCCAGCAGCTTCCCTCGCTCACTAGCGGGCACATACAATGAGCAGTTCTTC. Its translation is CASSFPRSLAGTYNEQFF.

This clonotype appeared many times. The chain recombines TRBV12-3 or TRBV12-4 with TRBJ1-5; D unclear. The CDR3 runs 15 residues. The V end was cut by 2 bases, the J end by 0 bases, with 8 bases between. CDR3 residues: CASSLIGNSNQPQHF. The CDR3 bases are TGTGCCAGCAGTTTAATCGGGAATAGCAATCAGCCCCAGCATTTT.

This clonotype has a handful of counts. The V gene is TRBV12-3 or TRBV12-4, the J gene TRBJ1-2; D gene unclear. This CDR3 comprises 13 residues. Trimming pared 2 bases from V and 0 bases from J, leaving 4 bases between. The CDR3 DNA reads as TGTGCCAGCAGTTTAACGACTAACTATGGCTACACCTTC. Its protein product is CASSLTTNYGYTF.

The chain recombines TRBV7-2 with TRBJ1-6, with TRBD1 matching over 7 bases. V was pared by 3 bases and J by 8 bases, with 7 bases of the junction left unmatched. Germline CDR1 is SGHTA and CDR2 is FQGNSA. The CDR3 extends over 15 amino acids. In DNA, the CDR3 is TGTGCCAGCAGCTTTGACAGGGTGCGGGATTCACCCCTCCACTTT. This gives the protein CASSFDRVRDSPLHF.

The sample holds a few counts of this clonotype. The gene calls are TRBV7-6 and TRBJ2-3; 7 bases line up with TRBD1. The CDR3 extends over 16 amino acids. Trimming at V came to 5 bases and at J to 3 bases, leaving 11 bases not matched to a gene. Germline CDR1 is SGHVS and CDR2 is FNYEAQ. CDR3 bases: TGTGCCAGCAGCCATACAGGGGAAGGCCTTACAGATACGCAGTATTTT. Its translation is CASSHTGEGLTDTQYF. Based on the CDR3 plus reference TRBV7-6 and TRBJ2-3, the full variable domain is GAGVSQSPRYKVTKRGQDVALRCDPISGHVSLYWYRQALGQGPEFLTYFNYEAQQDKSGLPNDRFSAERPEGSISTLTIQRTEQRDSAMYRCASSHTGEGLTDTQYFGPGTRLTVL.

The genes are TRBV7-9 and TRBJ1-1; D gene unclear. Germline lookup yields CDR1 SEHNR and CDR2 FQNEAQ (reference sequence). CDR3 length: 17 amino acids. Trimming removed 0 bases from V and 2 bases from J, with 16 bases in between. The DNA of the CDR3 is TGTGCCAGCAGCTTAGCAGAGGTGGGCGGATTAAACACTGAAGCTTTCTTT. Residues: CASSLAEVGGLNTEAFF.

This clonotype has a count of ten or more. The V call is TRBV20-1, the J call TRBJ2-5, with 8 bases aligning to TRBD1. The CDR3 covers 12 residues. Germline V gene data show CDR1 as DFQATT and CDR2 as SNEGSKA (reference sequence). The V gene end was trimmed by 6 bases and the J gene end by 5 bases; junction bases not matched to a gene: 5. This CDR3 is CSATDRAETQYF. The CDR3 coding sequence is TGCAGTGCCACGGACAGGGCTGAGACCCAGTACTTC.

This clonotype has just a few counts. The chain recombines TRBV20-1 with TRBJ1-1; 7 bases line up with TRBD1. Germline-derived CDR1 and CDR2 are DFQATT and SNEGSKA (reference sequence). The junction had 5 bases not matched to a gene; V was cut back by 4 bases and J by 0 bases. This CDR3 spans 14 amino acids. CDR3 residues: CSANRGGVNTEAFF. Written as DNA, the CDR3 is TGCAGTGCTAACAGGGGAGGCGTGAACACTGAAGCTTTCTTT.

The genes are TRBV7-2 and TRBJ2-3; tentative D call: TRBD2 (5 bases). The germline CDR1 and CDR2 sequences are SGHTA and FQGNSA. Trimming removed 1 base at V and 7 bases at J, with 12 bases between. The CDR3 extends over 14 amino acids. CDR3 protein: CASSLDSLAYTQYF. For the CDR3, the DNA is TGTGCCAGCAGCTTAGACTCCCTAGCTTATACGCAGTATTTT.

This clonotype has only a few counts. The rearrangement joins TRBV5-1 to TRBJ1-6, with D possibly being TRBD1 (5 bases). Germline V gene sequence: CDR1 SGHRS, CDR2 YFSETQ. The CDR3 extends over 15 amino acids. Deletions cut 0 bases from V and 13 bases from J, with 17 bases between. The DNA of the CDR3 is TGCGCCAGCAGCTTGGGACAGCTCCTGCGATCGCCCCTCCACTTT. This sequence encodes CASSLGQLLRSPLHF. Complete variable domain (other parts from reference TRBV5-1 and TRBJ1-6): KAGVTQTPRYLIKTRGQQVTLSCSPISGHRSVSWYQQTPGQGLQFLFEYFSETQRNKGNFPGRFSGRQFSNSRSEMNVSTLELGDSALYLCASSLGQLLRSPLHFGNGTRLTVT.

This clonotype was seen only a few times. The chain has TRBV20-1 and TRBJ1-1; a possible D gene is TRBD1 (6 bases). Looked up from germline, CDR1 is DFQATT and CDR2 is SNEGSKA (reference sequence). The CDR3 consists of 16 residues. The ends were cut back, 5 bases at V and 1 base at J, with 20 bases in the middle. The CDR3 coding sequence is TGCAGTGCTGCCCCGGGAGGCACAGGGCGGAACACTGAAGCTTTCTTT. This gives the protein CSAAPGGTGRNTEAFF.

The chain links TRBV12-3 or TRBV12-4 to TRBJ1-1; possible D gene TRBD1, 6 bases. The CDR3 sequence is 14 residues long. The V gene lost 7 bases and the J gene lost 4 bases, with 16 bases spanning the gap. Here the CDR3 reads CASKIQGPVTEAFF. The DNA of the CDR3 is TGTGCCAGCAAGATACAGGGCCCCGTCACTGAAGCTTTCTTT.

V is TRBV6-5 and J is TRBJ1-2; no reliable D call. Germline V lookup: CDR1 MNHEY, CDR2 SVGAGI. This CDR3 spans 13 amino acids. The V and J ends lost 4 bases and 4 bases respectively, with 10 bases between them. The CDR3: CASSSRTSYGYTF. CDR3 DNA sequence: TGTGCCAGCAGTTCACGGACCTCCTATGGCTACACCTTC.

This clonotype was recorded a few times. The chain links TRBV5-5 to TRBJ2-3; TRBD1 is a possible D gene (5 bases). The V and J ends lost 4 bases and 5 bases respectively, with 20 bases between them. This CDR3 is built from 16 residues. Germline CDR1 SGHKS, CDR2 YYEKEE (reference sequence). CDR3 in DNA: TGTGCCAGCAGCCCGGCCCCGGGCAGGGCAGGAGATACGCAGTATTTT. Amino acid sequence: CASSPAPGRAGDTQYF.

The J gene is TRBJ2-3, the V gene TRBV20-1; maybe TRBD2 (6 bases). The CDR3 loop spans 15 amino acids. CDR1 DFQATT and CDR2 SNEGSKA come from the germline V gene (reference sequence). Trimming removed 4 bases from V and 2 bases from J, with 16 bases in between. Written as DNA, the CDR3 is TGCAGTGCTAACGAGGCGGCGGGACTCACAGATACGCAGTATTTT. The encoded protein is CSANEAAGLTDTQYF.

This clonotype came up once. This chain connects TRBV7-2 to TRBJ2-4, with unresolved D. The germline V gene has CDR1 SGHTA and CDR2 FQGNSA. The CDR3 is made up of 12 amino acids. V was clipped by 4 bases and J by 6 bases, with 7 bases between them. The CDR3 bases are TGTGCCAGCAGCTCCGGAACAAACATTCAGTACTTC. This translates into CASSSGTNIQYF.